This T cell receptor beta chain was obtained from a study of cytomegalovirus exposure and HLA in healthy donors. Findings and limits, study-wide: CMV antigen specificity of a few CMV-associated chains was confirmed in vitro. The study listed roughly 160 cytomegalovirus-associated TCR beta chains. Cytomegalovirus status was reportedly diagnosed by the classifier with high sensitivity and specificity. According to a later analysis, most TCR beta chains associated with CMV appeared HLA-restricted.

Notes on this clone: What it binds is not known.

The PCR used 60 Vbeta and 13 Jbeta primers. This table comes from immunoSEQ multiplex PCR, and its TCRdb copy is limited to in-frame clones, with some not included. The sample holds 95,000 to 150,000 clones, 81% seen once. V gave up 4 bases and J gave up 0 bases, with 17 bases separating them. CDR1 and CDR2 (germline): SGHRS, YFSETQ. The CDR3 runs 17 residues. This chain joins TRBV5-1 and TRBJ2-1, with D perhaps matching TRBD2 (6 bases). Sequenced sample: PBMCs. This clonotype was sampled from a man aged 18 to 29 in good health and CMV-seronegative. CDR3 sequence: CASSPRGDRPSYNEQFF. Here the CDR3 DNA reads TGCGCCAGCAGCCCCCGCGGGGACCGACCCTCCTACAATGAGCAGTTCTTC.